Detailed here is one T cell receptor (beta chain). This CDR3 contains 13 residues. Germline values: CDR1 SGHTA, CDR2 FQGNSA. Trimming took off 5 bases at V and 7 bases at J, with 14 bases between the two ends. Assay used: immunoSEQ multiplex PCR; TCRdb lists only in-frame clones, some missing. This table holds about 1 million clones, more than 65% found once. The split of CD4+ cells yielded CD45RA+ naive and CD45RA-negative memory subsets. The sample comes from a study of shared clonotypes between healthy human individuals. Input material: memory CD4+ T cells sorted from blood. Documented subset: CD45RA-negative fraction. The J gene is TRBJ2-5, the V gene TRBV7-2, with D possibly called TRBD1 or TRBD2 (6 bases each). The TCR comes from a young man in good health. The CDR3 nucleotides are TGTGCCAGCAGCACGGGACACGGGGGGACCCAGTACTTC. Protein product: CASSTGHGGTQYF.